This T cell receptor (beta chain) emerged from a study of T cells in Graves' hyperthyroidism and ophthalmopathy. Researchers took RNA transcripts and amplified the TCR beta CDR3 regions from them. Researchers ran a first-round RT-PCR on the TCR CDR3 using the HTBI primer set. Using its own MiXCR run on the multiplex PCR reads, TCRdb lists one record per CDR3 protein. Of 650,000 to 750,000 distinct CDR3 sequences listed, about 15% are singletons. Sequenced sample: blood. This TCR was sampled from a young woman with Graves' hyperthyroidism.

DNA for the CDR3: TGTGCCAGCAGTTTAAATTTGCGGGCTGAAGCTTTCTTT. Translating gives CASSLNLRAEAFF. The chain joins TRBV27 to TRBJ1-1; unclear D gene. The CDR3 runs 13 residues. The germline CDR1 and CDR2 sequences are MNHEY and SMNVEV (reference sequence). V was pared by 2 bases and J by 6 bases, with 10 bases between.